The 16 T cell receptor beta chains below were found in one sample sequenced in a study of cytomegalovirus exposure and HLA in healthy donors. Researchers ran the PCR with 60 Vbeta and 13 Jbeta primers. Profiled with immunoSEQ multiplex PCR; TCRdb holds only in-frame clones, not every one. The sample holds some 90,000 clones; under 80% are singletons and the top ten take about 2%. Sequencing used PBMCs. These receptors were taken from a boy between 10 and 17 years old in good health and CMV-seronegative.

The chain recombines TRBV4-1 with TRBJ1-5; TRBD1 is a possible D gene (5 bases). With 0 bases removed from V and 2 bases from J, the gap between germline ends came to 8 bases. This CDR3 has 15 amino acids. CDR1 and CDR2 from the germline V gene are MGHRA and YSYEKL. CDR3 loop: CASSQDRAGNQPQHF. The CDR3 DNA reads TGCGCCAGCAGCCAAGACAGGGCAGGCAATCAGCCCCAGCATTTT.

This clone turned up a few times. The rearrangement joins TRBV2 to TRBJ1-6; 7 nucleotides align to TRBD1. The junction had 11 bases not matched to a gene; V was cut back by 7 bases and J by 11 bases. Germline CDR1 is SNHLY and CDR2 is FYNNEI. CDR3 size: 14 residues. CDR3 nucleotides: TGTGCCAGCATCTCCGGGACAGCTCCGGCACCCCTCCACTTT. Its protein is CASISGTAPAPLHF.

CDR3 region: CASSQGTGRDAEAFF. DNA of the CDR3: TGCGCCAGCAGCCAGGGGACAGGGAGGGACGCTGAAGCTTTCTTT. V and J are TRBV4-3 and TRBJ1-1, with TRBD1 identical over 9 bases. Germline V gene data show CDR1 as LGHNA and CDR2 as YSLEER. CDR3 size: 15 residues. With 3 bases clipped from V and 6 bases from J, the junction kept 8 bases outside the gene matches.

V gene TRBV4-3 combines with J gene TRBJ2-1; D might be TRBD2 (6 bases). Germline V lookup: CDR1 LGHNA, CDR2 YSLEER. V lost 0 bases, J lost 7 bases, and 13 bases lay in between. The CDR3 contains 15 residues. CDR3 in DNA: TGCGCCAGCAGCCAAGATTCGGGAGTTGCAAATGAGCAGTTCTTC. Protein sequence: CASSQDSGVANEQFF.

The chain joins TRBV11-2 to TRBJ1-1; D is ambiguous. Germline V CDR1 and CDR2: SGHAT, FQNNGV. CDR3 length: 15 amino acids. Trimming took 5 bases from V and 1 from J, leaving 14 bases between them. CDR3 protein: CASSRRGASNTEAFF. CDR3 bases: TGTGCCAGCAGCCGACGGGGAGCTTCGAACACTGAAGCTTTCTTT.

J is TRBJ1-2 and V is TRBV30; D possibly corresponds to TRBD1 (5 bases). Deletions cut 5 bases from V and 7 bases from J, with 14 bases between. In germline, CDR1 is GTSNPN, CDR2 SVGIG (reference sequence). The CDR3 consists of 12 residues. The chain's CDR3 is CAWHGTSAGYTF. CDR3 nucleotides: TGTGCCTGGCACGGGACTTCGGCTGGCTACACCTTC.

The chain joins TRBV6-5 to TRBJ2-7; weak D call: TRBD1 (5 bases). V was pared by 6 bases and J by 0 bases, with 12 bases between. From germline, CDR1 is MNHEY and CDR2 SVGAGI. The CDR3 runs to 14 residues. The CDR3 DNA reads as TGTGCCAGCAGCTTTACTGACAGCTCCTACGAGCAGTACTTC. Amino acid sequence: CASSFTDSSYEQYF.

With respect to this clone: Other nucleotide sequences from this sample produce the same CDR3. This CDR3 reads CASSLRGIDEQFF. DNA of the CDR3: TGTGCCAGCAGCTTAAGGGGAATAGATGAGCAGTTCTTC. The J gene is TRBJ2-1, the V gene TRBV7-9, with a weak D call TRBD1 (5 bases). Germline CDR1 SEHNR, CDR2 FQNEAQ (reference sequence). CDR3 length: 13 amino acids. The V end lost 2 bases, the J end lost 8 bases, and 10 bases lay between the germline ends. The full variable domain, completed using reference TRBV7-9 and TRBJ2-1, is DTGVSQNPRHKITKRGQNVTFRCDPISEHNRLYWYRQTLGQGPEFLTYFQNEAQLEKSRLLSDRFSAERPKGSFSTLEIQRTEQGDSAMYLCASSLRGIDEQFFGPGTRLTVL.

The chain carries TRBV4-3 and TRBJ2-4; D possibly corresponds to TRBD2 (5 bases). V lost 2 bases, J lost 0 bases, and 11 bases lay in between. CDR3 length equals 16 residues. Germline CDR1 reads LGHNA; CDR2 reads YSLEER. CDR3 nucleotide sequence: TGCGCCAGCAGCCAAACCGAGGGCCTAGCCAAAAACATTCAGTACTTC. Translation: CASSQTEGLAKNIQYF.

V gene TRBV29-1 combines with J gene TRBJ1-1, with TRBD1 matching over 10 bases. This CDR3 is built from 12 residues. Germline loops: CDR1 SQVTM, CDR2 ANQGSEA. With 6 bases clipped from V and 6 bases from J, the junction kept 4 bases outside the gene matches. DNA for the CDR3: TGCAGCGTAACTGGACAGGGGGCTGAAGCTTTCTTT. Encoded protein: CSVTGQGAEAFF.

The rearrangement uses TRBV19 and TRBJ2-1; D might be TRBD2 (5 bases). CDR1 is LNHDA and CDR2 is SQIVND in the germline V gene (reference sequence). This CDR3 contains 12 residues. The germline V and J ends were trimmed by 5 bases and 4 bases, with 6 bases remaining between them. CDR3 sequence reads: CASSRDYNEQFF. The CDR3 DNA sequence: TGTGCCAGTAGTCGGGATTACAATGAGCAGTTCTTC.

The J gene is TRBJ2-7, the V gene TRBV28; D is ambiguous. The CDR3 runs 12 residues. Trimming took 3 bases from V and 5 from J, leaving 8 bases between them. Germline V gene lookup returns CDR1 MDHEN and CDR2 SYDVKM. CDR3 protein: CASSFLWHEQYF. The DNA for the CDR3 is TGTGCCAGCAGTTTCCTGTGGCACGAGCAGTACTTC.

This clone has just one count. CDR3 protein: CATSGTGVQPQHF. The CDR3 coding sequence is TGTGCCACCTCCGGGACAGGGGTTCAGCCCCAGCATTTT. The V and J genes are TRBV27 and TRBJ1-5, with TRBD1 identical over 10 bases. Germline loops: CDR1 MNHEY, CDR2 SMNVEV (reference sequence). CDR3 size: 13 residues. Unmatched junction bases numbered 6, after V lost 10 bases and J lost 6 bases.

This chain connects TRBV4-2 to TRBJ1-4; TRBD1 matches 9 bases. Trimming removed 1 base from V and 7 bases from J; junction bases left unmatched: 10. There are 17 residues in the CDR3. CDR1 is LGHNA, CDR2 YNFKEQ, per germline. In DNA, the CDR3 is TGTGCCAGCAGCCAAGGAGAAAAGGGACAGGGAAGTGAAAAACTGTTTTTT. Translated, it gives CASSQGEKGQGSEKLFF.

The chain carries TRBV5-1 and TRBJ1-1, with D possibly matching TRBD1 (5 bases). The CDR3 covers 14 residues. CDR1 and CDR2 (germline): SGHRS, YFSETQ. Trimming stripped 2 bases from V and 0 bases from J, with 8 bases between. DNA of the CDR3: TGCGCCAGCAGCTTATTGACAGTGAACACTGAAGCTTTCTTT. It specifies CASSLLTVNTEAFF. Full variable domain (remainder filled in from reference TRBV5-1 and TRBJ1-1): KAGVTQTPRYLIKTRGQQVTLSCSPISGHRSVSWYQQTPGQGLQFLFEYFSETQRNKGNFPGRFSGRQFSNSRSEMNVSTLELGDSALYLCASSLLTVNTEAFFGQGTRLTVV.

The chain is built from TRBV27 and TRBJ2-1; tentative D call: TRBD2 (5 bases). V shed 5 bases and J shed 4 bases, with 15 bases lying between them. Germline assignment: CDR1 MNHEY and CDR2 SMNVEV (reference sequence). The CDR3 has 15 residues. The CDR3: CASSPPRRGYNEQFF. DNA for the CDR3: TGTGCCAGCAGTCCGCCACGACGGGGTTACAATGAGCAGTTCTTC.